The rows below give T cell receptor beta chains drawn from one sample of a study of blood T cell repertoires in COVID-19. Sequencing was performed with immunoSEQ multiplex PCR; in TCRdb, only in-frame clones are kept and a portion is missing. The sample holds 180,000 or so clones, 70% to 80% seen once. What was sequenced was peripheral blood. These receptors were taken from a woman in her fifties or sixties with active or convalescent COVID-19. CDR3s include the opening cysteine and the closing phenylalanine or tryptophan. The D gene is left open where the match is weak. Where a row states a size, it is once, few, many or the class of an expanded clone; other rows omit it.

clone size: .; D gene: TRBD1; V gene: TRBV5-1; J gene: TRBJ2-1; CDR3 DNA: TGCGCCAGCAGCTTGGGGCAGGGGGCCGATGAGCAGTTCTTC; CDR3 protein: CASSLGQGADEQFF
clone size: once; D gene: .; V gene: TRBV19; J gene: TRBJ2-7; CDR3 DNA: TGTGCCAGTAGTATGACTAACGGCTACGAGCAGTACTTC; CDR3 protein: CASSMTNGYEQYF
clone size: few; D gene: .; V gene: TRBV21-1; J gene: TRBJ1-2; CDR3 DNA: TGTGCCAGCCGGACAGCGATCAAAAAGGAAGGCTACACCTTC; CDR3 protein: CASRTAIKKEGYTF
clone size: .; D gene: .; V gene: TRBV6-5; J gene: TRBJ1-5; CDR3 DNA: TGTGCCAGCAGCCCCCAGGGAAATCAGCCCCAGCATTTT; CDR3 protein: CASSPQGNQPQHF
clone size: .; D gene: TRBD1; V gene: TRBV4-3; J gene: TRBJ1-5; CDR3 DNA: TGCGCCAGCAGCCAAGACGGCAGGGGGCAGCAGCCCCAGCATTTT; CDR3 protein: CASSQDGRGQQPQHF
clone size: .; D gene: .; V gene: TRBV24-1; J gene: TRBJ2-1; CDR3 DNA: TGTGCCACCCAATACGGTGATGAGCAGTTCTTC; CDR3 protein: CATQYGDEQFF
clone size: .; D gene: TRBD1; V gene: TRBV30; J gene: TRBJ2-2; CDR3 DNA: TGTGCCTGGAGCCCGGGACAGGGGAACACCGGGGAGCTGTTTTTT; CDR3 protein: CAWSPGQGNTGELFF
clone size: .; D gene: .; V gene: TRBV9; J gene: TRBJ1-1; CDR3 DNA: TGTGCCAGCAGCCCTCTCACGATGGGGAGCACTGAAGCTTTCTTT; CDR3 protein: CASSPLTMGSTEAFF
clone size: .; D gene: .; V gene: TRBV5-4; J gene: TRBJ2-3; CDR3 DNA: TGTGCCAGCAGCTTGTTTAGTCGGGGCACAGATACGCAGTATTTT; CDR3 protein: CASSLFSRGTDTQYF
clone size: .; D gene: TRBD1; V gene: TRBV19; J gene: TRBJ1-5; CDR3 DNA: TGTGCCAGTAGTGGGAGGACAGGGGGCAATCAGCCCCAGCATTTT; CDR3 protein: CASSGRTGGNQPQHF
clone size: .; D gene: TRBD1; V gene: TRBV7-9; J gene: TRBJ1-4; CDR3 DNA: TGTGCCAGCAGCTTAGGACAGGGAACTAATGAAAAACTGTTTTTT; CDR3 protein: CASSLGQGTNEKLFF
clone size: once; D gene: TRBD2; V gene: TRBV28; J gene: TRBJ2-3; CDR3 DNA: TGTGCCAGCAGTTTAGCGGGAGCAAGGACAGATACGCAGTATTTT; CDR3 protein: CASSLAGARTDTQYF
clone size: few; D gene: TRBD1; V gene: TRBV6-5; J gene: TRBJ2-5; CDR3 DNA: TGTGCCAGCAGTCACACAGGGGCCGGGGAGACCCAGTACTTC; CDR3 protein: CASSHTGAGETQYF
clone size: .; D gene: TRBD1; V gene: TRBV5-1; J gene: TRBJ1-2; CDR3 DNA: TGCGCCAGCAGCTGGGGGACAGGGACCTATGGCTACACCTTC; CDR3 protein: CASSWGTGTYGYTF
clone size: .; D gene: TRBD1; V gene: TRBV2; J gene: TRBJ1-4; CDR3 DNA: TGTGCCAGCAGAGCTACAGGGGGCCCAAATGAAAAACTGTTTTTT; CDR3 protein: CASRATGGPNEKLFF
clone size: .; D gene: TRBD1; V gene: TRBV6-5; J gene: TRBJ1-1; CDR3 DNA: TGTGCCAGCAGCTCTACAGGGGGGAACACTGAAGCTTTCTTT; CDR3 protein: CASSSTGGNTEAFF
clone size: few; D gene: TRBD1; V gene: TRBV7-2; J gene: TRBJ1-1; CDR3 DNA: TGTGCCAGCAGCTTAAACCCTCAGGGGGTGAACACTGAAGCTTTCTTT; CDR3 protein: CASSLNPQGVNTEAFF
clone size: .; D gene: .; V gene: TRBV28; J gene: TRBJ1-5; CDR3 DNA: TGTGCCAGCCGAGGAAGCCTTCAGCCCCAGCATTTT; CDR3 protein: CASRGSLQPQHF
clone size: .; D gene: .; V gene: TRBV4-1; J gene: TRBJ1-6; CDR3 DNA: TGCGCCAGCAGCCAAGAGGTCAGGCAAGCCCATTCACCCCTCCACTTT; CDR3 protein: CASSQEVRQAHSPLHF
clone size: .; D gene: TRBD2; V gene: TRBV7-2; J gene: TRBJ2-3; CDR3 DNA: TGTGCCAGCAGCTTAGGTAGCGGGGGGGCCAGGTCAGATACGCAGTATTTT; CDR3 protein: CASSLGSGGARSDTQYF
clone size: many; D gene: .; V gene: TRBV29-1; J gene: TRBJ2-5; CDR3 DNA: TGCAGCGTTGAACGACAGGCTGGGGCCCAGTACTTC; CDR3 protein: CSVERQAGAQYF
clone size: .; D gene: .; V gene: TRBV30; J gene: TRBJ1-2; CDR3 DNA: TGTGCCTGGAGTCAGGGTAACTATGGCTACACCTTC; CDR3 protein: CAWSQGNYGYTF
clone size: many; D gene: TRBD1; V gene: TRBV7-2; J gene: TRBJ1-4; CDR3 DNA: TGTGCCAGCAGCTCCGACAGGGGGTGGGATGAAAAACTGTTTTTT; CDR3 protein: CASSSDRGWDEKLFF
clone size: .; D gene: .; V gene: TRBV5-1; J gene: TRBJ1-4; CDR3 DNA: TGCGCCAGCAGGCGGACAGACAGTCTAACTAATGAAAAACTGTTTTTT; CDR3 protein: CASRRTDSLTNEKLFF
clone size: .; D gene: TRBD1; V gene: TRBV24-1; J gene: TRBJ2-2; CDR3 DNA: TGTGCCACCGGACAGGGTTCCACCGGGGAGCTGTTTTTT; CDR3 protein: CATGQGSTGELFF
clone size: .; D gene: .; V gene: TRBV2; J gene: TRBJ2-7; CDR3 DNA: TGTGCCAGCAGAGATATGAGGTTGGGTTACGAGCAGTACTTC; CDR3 protein: CASRDMRLGYEQYF
clone size: .; D gene: .; V gene: TRBV14; J gene: TRBJ1-2; CDR3 DNA: TGTGCCAGCAGCCAAGAGCGGGGGCTCTATGGCTACACCTTC; CDR3 protein: CASSQERGLYGYTF
clone size: .; D gene: .; V gene: TRBV6-5; J gene: TRBJ1-1; CDR3 DNA: TGTGCCAGCAGTTTCAGGCGCATGAACACTGAAGCTTTCTTT; CDR3 protein: CASSFRRMNTEAFF
clone size: .; D gene: .; V gene: TRBV18; J gene: TRBJ1-4; CDR3 DNA: TGTGCCAGCTCCCCGGGACTTAATGAAAAACTGTTTTTT; CDR3 protein: CASSPGLNEKLFF
clone size: .; D gene: .; V gene: TRBV18; J gene: TRBJ2-7; CDR3 DNA: TGTGCCAGCTCACTTCTGGACAGAGACTCCTACGAGCAGTACTTC; CDR3 protein: CASSLLDRDSYEQYF
clone size: .; D gene: .; V gene: TRBV7-3; J gene: TRBJ2-3; CDR3 DNA: TGTGCCAGCAGCTTTGGGGGGGGCGGGACAGATACGCAGTATTTT; CDR3 protein: CASSFGGGGTDTQYF
clone size: .; D gene: TRBD1; V gene: TRBV30; J gene: TRBJ1-6; CDR3 DNA: TGTGCCTGGAGTATCCCGACAGGGGGGTCACCCCTCCACTTT; CDR3 protein: CAWSIPTGGSPLHF
clone size: .; D gene: .; V gene: TRBV3-1/TRBV3-2; J gene: TRBJ1-6; CDR3 DNA: TGTGCCAGCAGCCAAGCCGACAGTAATTCACCCCTCCACTTT; CDR3 protein: CASSQADSNSPLHF
clone size: .; D gene: .; V gene: TRBV3-1/TRBV3-2; J gene: TRBJ1-5; CDR3 DNA: TGTGCCAGCAGCCAAGTCGTAGGGAGGAATCAGCCCCAGCATTTT; CDR3 protein: CASSQVVGRNQPQHF
clone size: .; D gene: .; V gene: TRBV6-5; J gene: TRBJ2-7; CDR3 DNA: TGTGCCAGCACCGGACAAGCCAGGATCCCCTACGAGCAGTACTTC; CDR3 protein: CASTGQARIPYEQYF
clone size: .; D gene: .; V gene: TRBV4-2; J gene: TRBJ1-1; CDR3 DNA: TGTGCCAGCAGCCAAGATTTGGCCTCTCCGGAGGCTGAAGCTTTCTTT; CDR3 protein: CASSQDLASPEAEAFF
clone size: few; D gene: .; V gene: TRBV10-2; J gene: TRBJ1-5; CDR3 DNA: TGCGCCAGCAGTGTGAGAGGGGGGGATAGCCAGCCCCAGCATTTT; CDR3 protein: CASSVRGGDSQPQHF
clone size: once; D gene: .; V gene: TRBV7-3; J gene: TRBJ2-1; CDR3 DNA: TGTGCCAGCAGCCATTTCGAAGCGGCATACAATGAGCAGTTCTTC; CDR3 protein: CASSHFEAAYNEQFF
clone size: few; D gene: .; V gene: TRBV19; J gene: TRBJ1-1; CDR3 DNA: TGTGCCAGTAGTCTGGGACTCCTGAACACTGAAGCTTTCTTT; CDR3 protein: CASSLGLLNTEAFF
clone size: .; D gene: .; V gene: TRBV6-5; J gene: TRBJ1-1; CDR3 DNA: TGTGCCAGCACCCGACAACCTGAAGCTTTCTTT; CDR3 protein: CASTRQPEAFF
clone size: .; D gene: .; V gene: TRBV4-1; J gene: TRBJ1-1; CDR3 DNA: TGCGCCAGCAGCCAAGATCGGGAGACTGAAGCTTTCTTT; CDR3 protein: CASSQDRETEAFF
clone size: .; D gene: .; V gene: TRBV4-3; J gene: TRBJ2-3; CDR3 DNA: TGCGCCAGCAGCCAAGATAGGACGGGGGTCCGCACAGATACGCAGTATTTT; CDR3 protein: CASSQDRTGVRTDTQYF
clone size: .; D gene: TRBD1; V gene: TRBV18; J gene: TRBJ2-7; CDR3 DNA: TGTGCCAGCTCAAAACAGGGGGACGAGCAGTACTTC; CDR3 protein: CASSKQGDEQYF
clone size: .; D gene: TRBD1; V gene: TRBV30; J gene: TRBJ1-3; CDR3 DNA: TGTGCCTGGAGTACAGGGGACGATGGAAACACCATATATTTT; CDR3 protein: CAWSTGDDGNTIYF
clone size: .; D gene: .; V gene: TRBV4-2; J gene: TRBJ2-3; CDR3 DNA: TGTGCCAGCAGCCAAGTGGGGGGGGCCCCCACAGATACGCAGTATTTT; CDR3 protein: CASSQVGGAPTDTQYF
clone size: .; D gene: TRBD2; V gene: TRBV5-6; J gene: TRBJ2-3; CDR3 DNA: TGTGCCAGCAGCTGGCCGGGACTAGCAGATTCCCCAGATACGCAGTATTTT; CDR3 protein: CASSWPGLADSPDTQYF
clone size: .; D gene: .; V gene: TRBV5-6; J gene: TRBJ2-5; CDR3 DNA: TGTGCCAGCAGCTTGGTAGTGAGAAGAGAGACCCAGTACTTC; CDR3 protein: CASSLVVRRETQYF
clone size: few; D gene: .; V gene: TRBV19; J gene: TRBJ1-6; CDR3 DNA: TGTGCCAGTAGTATATCCGTCGGTCATAATTCACCCCTCCACTTT; CDR3 protein: CASSISVGHNSPLHF
clone size: .; D gene: .; V gene: TRBV9; J gene: TRBJ2-3; CDR3 DNA: TGTGCCAGCAGCACTCCGAGAGGGAGAGGTGGAGATACGCAGTATTTT; CDR3 protein: CASSTPRGRGGDTQYF
clone size: .; D gene: .; V gene: TRBV6-2/TRBV6-3; J gene: TRBJ2-7; CDR3 DNA: TGTGCCAGCAGTCCAGGGGAGAGCTACGAGCAGTACTTC; CDR3 protein: CASSPGESYEQYF
clone size: .; D gene: .; V gene: TRBV29-1; J gene: TRBJ1-2; CDR3 DNA: TGCAGCGTTGGGCGGGTTCAGTCAGACTATGGCTACACCTTC; CDR3 protein: CSVGRVQSDYGYTF
clone size: once; D gene: .; V gene: TRBV6-5; J gene: TRBJ1-1; CDR3 DNA: TGTGCCAGCAGTTACTCGACAAGCACTGAAGCTTTCTTT; CDR3 protein: CASSYSTSTEAFF
clone size: .; D gene: .; V gene: TRBV12-3/TRBV12-4; J gene: TRBJ2-5; CDR3 DNA: TGTGCCAGCAGTTTCGGACTGCAAGAGACCCAGTACTTC; CDR3 protein: CASSFGLQETQYF
clone size: .; D gene: TRBD2; V gene: TRBV5-6; J gene: TRBJ2-5; CDR3 DNA: TGTGCCAGCAGCTTCAATAGCGGGACCTTCCAAGAGACCCAGTACTTC; CDR3 protein: CASSFNSGTFQETQYF
clone size: .; D gene: .; V gene: TRBV7-2; J gene: TRBJ2-2; CDR3 DNA: TGTGCCAGCAGCTTAGTCTTAGCCGGGGAGCTGTTTTTT; CDR3 protein: CASSLVLAGELFF
clone size: .; D gene: .; V gene: TRBV19; J gene: TRBJ1-2; CDR3 DNA: TGTGCCAGTCGAGACAGCAGATATGGCTACACCTTC; CDR3 protein: CASRDSRYGYTF